This T cell receptor beta chain was documented in a study of identical twins (dated by TCRdb to about 2016). About the investigation overall: TCR alpha and beta repertoires from monozygotic twins, unrelated adults of various ages and cord blood were deep-sequenced to test whether fetal clonotypes persist. To rule out contamination, the twin experiments were replicated at different times with different library preparation protocols.

V was cut back by 5 bases and J by 0 bases, leaving a gap of 27 bases between them. The CDR3 sequence holds 20 residues, the cysteine and phenylalanine included. Just CDR3 DNA is preserved here, 60 bases in frame from base 1. The library came from 5' RACE. Reads for this sample came from an Illumina HiSeq 2000. Template switching added a universal primer binding site, and the final cDNA carried a unique molecular identifier that allowed TCR cDNA molecules to be counted accurately. Specific primers in the conserved constant-segment region were used to synthesize first-strand cDNA for the TCR alpha and beta chains. To control for contamination, every cDNA library was double barcoded, receiving both a SMART-Mk sample barcode and Illumina barcodes. TruSeq adapter sequences along with Illumina sample barcodes were introduced in two successive PCR steps. Sequencing of the TCR alpha and beta cDNA libraries was done on the Illumina HiSeq platform using custom primers. Per the source publication's procedure: MiGEC processed the raw reads to extract unique molecular identifiers, while MiXCR was used to determine the CDR3 positions. For each individual, recombination models were inferred using an EM algorithm with the repgenHMM and IGoR tools. The analysis of shared clonotypes was done with the tcR package in R, with sharing normalized by the product of cloneset sizes. To study raw recombination free of thymic and clonal selection effects, out-of-frame nonproductive sequences were analyzed. TCRdb reanalyzed the raw reads on its own, using fastp at Q25 for trimming and MiXCR for clone calling, and kept in-frame beta chains. Rows merge per CDR3 protein into single entries with the most common DNA and genes. These V and J calls are TCRdb output, not the study's own analysis. The sample includes about 690,000 distinct CDR3 sequences, with 21% observed a single time. The top ten clonotypes cover around 4.4% of the sample.

For this clonotype: This receptor's antigen is unknown. No base qualities exist here, and no much larger clone lies one base off it.

Study-level results and caveats: Zero-insertion analyses could be partly confounded by invariant T cells such as MAIT and iNKT, though diverse VJ usage argued against such confounding for most clonotypes. In monozygotic twins, recombination models systematically underestimated out-of-frame TCR alpha sharing, but the models matched the sharing seen between unrelated individuals. Fewer insertions were carried by abundant cord blood beta clonotypes, a similar but weaker trend appeared in young adult naive repertoires, and no such trend appeared in memory repertoires. Because the same donors could not be followed over many years, conclusions were based on cross-sectional statistical analysis. Out-of-frame TCR alpha sequences shared between twins showed an excess of low generation-probability sequences compared with coincidental sharing between unrelated individuals. A weaker excess of twin sharing was found in beta out-of-frame sequences because the signal-to-noise ratio was lowered by fewer shared sequences.

Every donor was a healthy Caucasian. The twin cohort comprised three pairs of female monozygotic twins, all aged roughly 18 to 30 years. Peripheral blood mononuclear cells were used as the source from which RNA for TCR libraries was isolated. The sample also formed part of further work on T cells expressing NK-cell markers. Taken from the second paper: Fewer than ten donors provided sorted CD3+CD56+NKG2C+, CD3+CD56+NKG2C- and CD3+CD56-NKG2C+ T-cell subsets, whose TCR beta-chain repertoires were profiled. Among the eight sequenced donors, seven were HCMV-seropositive and one was HCMV-seronegative. In several experiments an anti-gammadeltaTCR antibody was added to restrict sorting to alphabetaTCR-expressing T cells. In roughly six donors, the dominant CD3+CD56+NKG2C+ clonotypes were among the top 10 CD8+ clonotypes and accounted for roughly 1.0-7.5% of CD8+ T cells. Those dominant clonotypes were again the most abundant among CD3+CD56-NKG2C+ cells in several donors, at about 28.3-60.1%. Whether the expanded NKG2C-expressing T cell clones were specific for HCMV antigens was left unclear. All eight donors whose samples were sequenced were randomly selected healthy volunteers, three of them men and five women. HCMV serostatus was determined by detecting HCMV-specific IgG in serum with a commercial ELISA kit. For five or six donors, bulk peripheral blood T-cell repertoires were also sequenced from unsorted PBMC. MIGEC was used to demultiplex reads and group the reads by UMI, and MiTCR was used to assemble and quantify clonotypes. To exclude erroneous sequences, any TCR cDNA sequence not supported by at least two reads was discarded. The tcR package was used for downstream repertoire analysis, and clonotypes were matched between fractions using CDR3 nucleotide sequence together with V segment. VDJmatch was used to annotate antigen specificity against VDJdb, with one amino acid substitution in CDR3 allowed.

Sequences were obtained from PBMCs. The chain uses TRBV12-3 or TRBV12-4 and TRBJ2-3; the D gene is tentatively TRBD1 or TRBD2, each matching 5 bases. The clonotype originates from a woman in her late teens or twenties in good health. In nucleotide form, the sequence is TGTGCCAGCAGTCCGGTTGGGTCTTCTCATTCGGGACCTAGCACAGATACGCAGTATTTT. This gives the protein CASSPVGSSHSGPSTDTQYF.